These T cell receptor beta chains were read from a single sample in a study of cytomegalovirus exposure and HLA in healthy donors. Generated by immunoSEQ multiplex PCR, the TCRdb table keeps only in-frame clones and is missing some. Recorded for this sample: 70,000 to 100,000 clones. Source material: PBMCs. These receptors were collected from a girl under 18 in good health and CMV-seropositive. Each CDR3 is given with its conserved first and last residue. The D gene is left open where the match is weak.

d_call j_call v_call cdr3_nt cdr3_aa
TRBD2 TRBJ2-5 TRBV5-1 TGCGCCAGCAGCGGCGGGGGGGACCAAGAGACCCAGTACTTC CASSGGGDQETQYF
. TRBJ2-3 TRBV4-2 TGTGCCAGCAGCCAAGTCAAAGAACTGGCAGATACGCAGTATTTT CASSQVKELADTQYF
. TRBJ2-3 TRBV5-1 TGCGCCAGCTGTATCGGGAAGAGCACAGATACGCAGTATTTT CASCIGKSTDTQYF
TRBD1 TRBJ2-1 TRBV4-3 TGCGCCAGCAGCCAAGATTCCCAGGGGGCTGTAGGAGAGCAGTTCTTC CASSQDSQGAVGEQFF
TRBD2 TRBJ2-2 TRBV7-9 TGTGCCAGCAGTTCTAGCGGCGGGGAGCTGTTTTTT CASSSSGGELFF
. TRBJ1-4 TRBV29-1 TGCAGCGTTGCGGACAGTCCAGATGAAAAACTGTTTTTT CSVADSPDEKLFF
. TRBJ1-5 TRBV11-3 TGTGCCAGCAGCCCCAGGGGATTCAATCAGCCCCAGCATTTT CASSPRGFNQPQHF
TRBD1 TRBJ1-5 TRBV6-1 TGTGCCAGCAGCCATACAGGGGTAGGGCAGCCCCAGCATTTT CASSHTGVGQPQHF
TRBD1 TRBJ1-5 TRBV2 TGTGCCAGCAGTGAAAGTGGGGACAGGGGACAGCCCCAGCATTTT CASSESGDRGQPQHF
. TRBJ1-2 TRBV18 TGTGCCAGCTCTCTCTCCGGGGATTATGGCTACACCTTC CASSLSGDYGYTF
TRBD1 TRBJ2-7 TRBV4-3 TGCGCCAGCAGCCAAGATTCTTCAGGGGGCCAATACGAGCAGTACTTC CASSQDSSGGQYEQYF
TRBD2 TRBJ2-1 TRBV5-1 TGCGCCAGCAGCTTGGCCGAGACTAGCGGGAACAATGAGCAGTTCTTC CASSLAETSGNNEQFF
TRBD1 TRBJ2-5 TRBV7-3 TGTGCCAGCAGGTTCGACAGGGGGCGCGAAGAGACCCAGTACTTC CASRFDRGREETQYF
TRBD2 TRBJ2-3 TRBV7-9 TGTGCCAGCAGCGCACCGGGACTAGGGACTAGCACAGATACGCAGTATTTT CASSAPGLGTSTDTQYF
. TRBJ2-1 TRBV6-6 TGTGCCAGCAGCAACAGGCACAATGAGCAGTTCTTC CASSNRHNEQFF
. TRBJ1-2 TRBV5-1 TGCGCCAGCAGCTCCCCCCCGGACAGTTATGGCTACACCTTC CASSSPPDSYGYTF
. TRBJ1-1 TRBV7-9 TGTGCCAGCAGCTTATTTGCCCTTAGGCAGGGGAGATTGAACACTGAAGCTTTCTTT CASSLFALRQGRLNTEAFF
. TRBJ2-1 TRBV30 TGTGCCTGGAGTGCGGACACGGATGAGCAGTTCTTC CAWSADTDEQFF
. TRBJ1-5 TRBV27 TGTGCCAGCAGTCTAAATCGGTCGGCAGGGAGGGGCAATCAGCCCCAGCATTTT CASSLNRSAGRGNQPQHF
TRBD1 TRBJ2-1 TRBV27 TGTGCCAGCGGGGACAGGGGATCTTACAATGAGCAGTTCTTC CASGDRGSYNEQFF
TRBD1 TRBJ1-2 TRBV7-9 TGTGCCAGCAGCTTAGGGGACAGGAACGGCTACACCTTC CASSLGDRNGYTF
TRBD1 TRBJ1-2 TRBV29-1 TGCAGCGCCCCAGGGGGCTTAGGGGGCTACACCTTC CSAPGGLGGYTF
TRBD1 TRBJ1-2 TRBV5-6 TGTGCCAGCAGACCTACAGGGGGGGATGGCTACACCTTC CASRPTGGDGYTF
. TRBJ2-1 TRBV4-2 TGTGCCAGCAGCCAAGAACAGGGACCTCTTTCCAATGAGCAGTTCTTC CASSQEQGPLSNEQFF
. TRBJ1-1 TRBV9 TGTGCCAGCAGCGTAGCTAGTGGGAGTGGCTCTGAAGCTTTCTTT CASSVASGSGSEAFF
TRBD1 TRBJ1-2 TRBV28 TGTGCCAGCAGCTCCGAGGGACAGGGGGCGCCTTATGGCTACACCTTC CASSSEGQGAPYGYTF
. TRBJ1-5 TRBV19 TGTGCCAGTAGTATAGATGCCCTCCAGGAACGGTGGGGCAATCAGCCCCAGCATTTT CASSIDALQERWGNQPQHF
. TRBJ2-6 TRBV4-1 TGCGCCAGCGGAGGTGGGGCCAACGTCCTGACTTTC CASGGGANVLTF
. TRBJ1-1 TRBV6-6 TGTGCCAGCAGGTTCGGAGACACTGAAGCTTTCTTT CASRFGDTEAFF
TRBD2 TRBJ2-7 TRBV4-2 TGTGCCAGCAGCCAATCGGGACTAGCGGTCCAAGGCTTCTACGAGCAGTACTTC CASSQSGLAVQGFYEQYF
TRBD1 TRBJ2-6 TRBV29-1 TGCAGCGTGACCGGGACAGGGGACTCTGGGGCCAACGTCCTGACTTTC CSVTGTGDSGANVLTF
. TRBJ1-5 TRBV7-9 TGTGCCAGCAGCTTAGCGCACTATCAGCCCCAGCATTTT CASSLAHYQPQHF
TRBD2 TRBJ2-1 TRBV30 TGTGCCTGGAGTGTGGGAACTAGCGGGGGTGAGCAGTTCTTC CAWSVGTSGGEQFF
. TRBJ1-1 TRBV30 TGTGCCTGGGGAACGGGAGTAGCTTTCTTT CAWGTGVAFF
. TRBJ1-1 TRBV5-5 TGTGCCAGCAGCTCCTGGGTTAGGGGGAACACTGAAGCTTTCTTT CASSSWVRGNTEAFF
TRBD2 TRBJ2-6 TRBV28 TGTGCCAGCAGTTTACCCCCGGGAGGCTCTGGGGCCAACGTCCTGACTTTC CASSLPPGGSGANVLTF
. TRBJ1-1 TRBV19 TGTGCCAGTAGTATAAACAGCTTCACTGAAGCTTTCTTT CASSINSFTEAFF
. TRBJ1-5 TRBV5-6 TGTGCCAGCAGCTTACGCAGGGAAACCAATCAGCCCCAGCATTTT CASSLRRETNQPQHF
. TRBJ2-7 TRBV27 TGTGCCAGCAGTTTAACGGGGGTCGGTTACGAGCAGTACTTC CASSLTGVGYEQYF
TRBD2 TRBJ2-7 TRBV7-2 TGTGCCAGCAGCAGGGTGGGGGGGTCGACTAAGCAGTACTTC CASSRVGGSTKQYF
. TRBJ2-1 TRBV19 TGTGCCAGTTCGGACTCTCCGTCGGTCGATGAGCAGTTCTTC CASSDSPSVDEQFF
. TRBJ2-1 TRBV5-1 TGCGCCAGCAGCCCCACCAGCTACAATGAGCAGTTCTTC CASSPTSYNEQFF
. TRBJ1-6 TRBV9 TGTGCCAGCAGCGTAGGACAGCCTAATTCACCCCTCCACTTT CASSVGQPNSPLHF
TRBD2 TRBJ2-5 TRBV2 TGTGCCAGCAGTGGGGGGCTAGCGGGCCTCGGGGAGACCCAGTACTTC CASSGGLAGLGETQYF
. TRBJ2-1 TRBV7-2 TGTGCCAGCAGCCCAAGACTAGAGTACAATGAGCAGTTCTTC CASSPRLEYNEQFF
TRBD1 TRBJ1-1 TRBV2 TGTGCCAGCAGTTTGAGACGGGACAGAGCTTTCTTT CASSLRRDRAFF
TRBD1 TRBJ1-1 TRBV5-4 TGTGCCAGCAGCAGGGACAGGGAAGCTTTCTTT CASSRDREAFF
TRBD1 TRBJ1-1 TRBV6-6 TGTGCCAGCAGAGACAGGGGTAGGGACACTGAAGCTTTCTTT CASRDRGRDTEAFF
TRBD1 TRBJ2-3 TRBV6-1 TGTGCCAGCACCCAGGACAGGGGGCTGGGAGATAAGCAGTATTTT CASTQDRGLGDKQYF
. TRBJ2-1 TRBV6-5 TGTGCCAGCAGTTACCTTTTAGTCGGGTCCCACAATGAGCAGTTCTTC CASSYLLVGSHNEQFF
TRBD1 TRBJ1-3 TRBV9 TGTGCCAGCACCGGGGGGACAGGCTCGGTCCTAAACACCATATATTTT CASTGGTGSVLNTIYF
TRBD1 TRBJ1-2 TRBV9 TGTGCCAGCAGCGCCAAGACAGGGGGCGAAGGCTATGGCTACACCTTC CASSAKTGGEGYGYTF
. TRBJ1-6 TRBV4-1 TGCGCCAGCAGCCAAGATAGACAGGCCCATTCACCCCTCCACTTT CASSQDRQAHSPLHF
. TRBJ2-2 TRBV7-2 TGTGCCAGCAGCCCTGACCCGCGGGACCGCTACACCGGGGAGCTGTTTTTT CASSPDPRDRYTGELFF
. TRBJ1-2 TRBV5-6 TGTGCCAGCAGCTTCGCTGACGGGGGCTATGGCTACACCTTC CASSFADGGYGYTF
. TRBJ1-6 TRBV19 TGTGCCAGTAGTATGAATACAGCCCGCAATTCACCCCTCCACTTT CASSMNTARNSPLHF
. TRBJ1-1 TRBV4-1 TGCGCCAGCAGCCAAGAGGAGGGTGGTAATTTGGGAGCTTTCTTT CASSQEEGGNLGAFF
TRBD1 TRBJ1-6 TRBV30 TGTGCCTGGAGAGATACAGGGGAACCCCTCCACTTT CAWRDTGEPLHF
. TRBJ1-2 TRBV15 TGTGCCACCAGCAGAGAACAGGGTATCTTCGGCTACACCTTC CATSREQGIFGYTF
. TRBJ1-3 TRBV11-3 TGTGCCAGCAGCTTAGGAGCGGCAGGGAGGTATCCTGGAAACACCATATATTTT CASSLGAAGRYPGNTIYF